This T cell receptor (beta chain) was sequenced in a study of blood T cell repertoires in COVID-19. This CDR3 region has 15 residues. CDR1 and CDR2 (germline): MNHEY, SVGAGI. The protocol was immunoSEQ multiplex PCR, while the TCRdb copy is restricted to in-frame clones and leaves out a portion. Of about 270,000 clones detected, around 93% appear once; the ten largest clones hold roughly 2.9%. Only one count was recorded for this clone. An end of the junction differs from the germline gene, which may be a read error. This chain joins TRBV6-5 and TRBJ1-5, with D possibly TRBD1 on 5 matching bases. The sequenced sample consisted of PBMCs or T cells enriched from blood (not recorded which). The source is a man aged 35 to 55 who had been exposed to COVID-19. CDR3 amino acids: CASSDSRTSNQPQHF. CDR3 nucleotide sequence: TGTGCCAGCAGTGACTCTAGGACAAGCAATCAGCCCCAGCATTTT.